This T cell receptor beta chain is drawn from a study of regulatory T cells in long-lasting Graves disease. Study summary: With positive TSH receptor antibodies and over 5 years of antithyroid drugs, Graves' disease was considered persistent.

iRepertoire HTBI primers and Arm-PCR of CDR3 regions built TCR beta libraries. Original handling: From all samples, identification returned some 15 TRBJ and about 60 TRBV segments. TCRdb ran MiXCR on the multiplex PCR reads and lists one entry per CDR3 protein. The V and J calls shown here were made by TCRdb, not taken from the authors' results. The table records 700,000 or so distinct CDR3 sequences, around 30% of them present only once. This clonotype was picked up a small number of times. The sample's time point: persistent/refractory GD, antithyroid drugs over 5 years with positive TRAb. There was RNA extracted from PBMCs, and the TCR library was made from it. As a group, patients came from one endocrinology department in Xi'an, China. The peripheral blood volume drawn was 7 to 10 milliliters, and it was collected into EDTA tubes. Germline V gives CDR1 SNHLY, CDR2 FYNNEI. V dropped 8 bases and J dropped 4 bases, with 13 bases sitting between them. This CDR3 spans 13 amino acids.

This receptor was taken from a female donor with Graves disease. The J gene is TRBJ2-3, the V gene TRBV2; D remains ambiguous. Sequenced here: peripheral blood mononuclear cells (PBMCs), sampled when the disease was refractory, from a patient treated with antithyroid drugs. DNA for the CDR3: TGTGCCAGCCAAATAGTCCGGGCAGATACGCAGTATTTT. Translation gives CASQIVRADTQYF.